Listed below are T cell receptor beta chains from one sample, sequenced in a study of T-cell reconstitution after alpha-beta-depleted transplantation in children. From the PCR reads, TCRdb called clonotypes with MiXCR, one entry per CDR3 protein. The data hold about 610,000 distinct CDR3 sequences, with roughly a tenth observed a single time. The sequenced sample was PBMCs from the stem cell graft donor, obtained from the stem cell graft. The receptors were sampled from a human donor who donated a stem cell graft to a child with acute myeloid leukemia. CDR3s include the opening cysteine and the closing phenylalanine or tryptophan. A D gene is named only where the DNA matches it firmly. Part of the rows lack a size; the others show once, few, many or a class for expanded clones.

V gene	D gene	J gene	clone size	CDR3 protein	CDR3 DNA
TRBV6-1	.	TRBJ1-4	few	CASALRAHGWELFF	TGTGCCAGCGCCCTCCGGGCACACGGGTGGGAACTGTTTTTT
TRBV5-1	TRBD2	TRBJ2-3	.	CASSTTGTSAFTDTQYF	TGCGCCAGCAGCACCACCGGGACTAGCGCGTTCACAGATACGCAGTATTTT
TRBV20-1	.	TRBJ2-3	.	CSAPQSGRTDTQYF	TGCAGTGCCCCCCAAAGTGGAAGGACAGATACGCAGTATTTT
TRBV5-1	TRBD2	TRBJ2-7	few	CASSPGTSGRAWDEQYF	TGCGCCAGCAGCCCGGGGACTAGCGGGAGGGCCTGGGACGAGCAGTACTTC
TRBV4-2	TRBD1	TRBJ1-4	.	CASSQGQGGEGSKEKLFF	TGTGCCAGCAGCCAAGGACAGGGGGGAGAGGGATCTAAAGAAAAACTGTTTTTT
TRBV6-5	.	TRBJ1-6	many	CASSYSKGAENSPLHF	TGTGCCAGCAGTTACTCGAAAGGCGCAGAAAATTCACCCCTCCACTTT
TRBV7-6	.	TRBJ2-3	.	CASSLWETDTQYF	TGTGCCAGCAGCTTGTGGGAGACAGATACGCAGTATTTT
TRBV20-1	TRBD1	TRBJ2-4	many	CSARGDRVRNIQYF	TGCAGTGCTAGAGGAGACAGGGTGAGAAACATTCAGTACTTC
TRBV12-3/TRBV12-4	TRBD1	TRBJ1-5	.	CASSPPPGQANQPQHF	TGTGCCAGCAGTCCGCCTCCGGGACAGGCCAATCAGCCCCAGCATTTT
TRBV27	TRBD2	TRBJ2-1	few	CASRLAGGFYNEQFF	TGTGCCAGCAGATTAGCGGGAGGGTTCTACAATGAGCAGTTCTTC
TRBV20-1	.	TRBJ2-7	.	CSARGSPPTYEQYF	TGCAGTGCTAGAGGTAGCCCCCCTACCTACGAGCAGTACTTC
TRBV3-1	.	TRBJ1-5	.	CASSPGFGSINQPQHF	TGTGCCAGCAGCCCAGGTTTTGGGTCGATCAATCAGCCCCAGCATTTT
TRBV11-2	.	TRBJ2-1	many	CASTKGPNEQFF	TGTGCCAGCACTAAGGGTCCCAATGAGCAGTTCTTC
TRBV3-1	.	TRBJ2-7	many	CASSRKRDTSSYEQYF	TGTGCCAGCAGCCGAAAAAGGGACACCAGCTCCTACGAGCAGTACTTC
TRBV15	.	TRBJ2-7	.	CATSDRYEQYF	TGTGCCACCAGCGACCGATACGAGCAGTACTTC
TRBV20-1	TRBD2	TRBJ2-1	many	CSARPTSGVYNEQFF	TGCAGTGCTAGACCCACTAGCGGGGTTTACAATGAGCAGTTCTTC
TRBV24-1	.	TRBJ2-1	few	CATGQGGPNNEQFF	TGTGCCACCGGACAAGGGGGGCCGAACAATGAGCAGTTCTTC
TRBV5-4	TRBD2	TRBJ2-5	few	CASSHVGLAGETQYF	TGTGCCAGCAGTCACGTCGGACTAGCGGGAGAGACCCAGTACTTC
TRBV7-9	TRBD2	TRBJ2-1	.	CASSFPGTSGEQFF	TGTGCCAGCAGCTTCCCCGGGACTAGCGGTGAGCAGTTCTTC
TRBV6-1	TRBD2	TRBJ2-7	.	CASRTGGGGNYEQYF	TGTGCCAGCAGGACCGGGGGGGGCGGAAACTACGAGCAGTACTTC
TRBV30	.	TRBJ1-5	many	CAWSDGANQPQHF	TGTGCCTGGAGTGACGGAGCAAATCAGCCCCAGCATTTT
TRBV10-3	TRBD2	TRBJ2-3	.	CAISYLAGAEDTQYF	TGTGCCATCAGTTATCTGGCGGGAGCGGAAGATACGCAGTATTTT
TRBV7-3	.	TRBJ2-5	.	CASSFSTQETQYF	TGTGCCAGCAGCTTCTCCACCCAAGAGACCCAGTACTTC
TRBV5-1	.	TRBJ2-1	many	CASRVTRSSYNEQFF	TGCGCCAGCCGCGTGACGAGAAGCTCCTACAATGAGCAGTTCTTC
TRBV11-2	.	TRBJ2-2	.	CASSLAPGAGELFF	TGTGCCAGCAGCTTAGCGCCCGGTGCCGGGGAGCTGTTTTTT
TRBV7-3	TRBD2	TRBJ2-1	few	CASSPLAGAANEQFF	TGTGCCAGCAGTCCTCTAGCGGGAGCCGCCAATGAGCAGTTCTTC
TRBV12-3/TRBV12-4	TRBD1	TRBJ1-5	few	CASSLEGDSRKAQHF	TGTGCCAGCAGTTTAGAGGGGGACAGTAGGAAAGCCCAGCATTTT
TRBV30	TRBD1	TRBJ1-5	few	CAWNARGPDQPQHF	TGTGCCTGGAACGCCAGGGGGCCTGATCAGCCCCAGCATTTT
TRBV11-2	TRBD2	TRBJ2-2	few	CASSILPGLAGDFGGELFF	TGTGCCAGCAGCATTCTGCCGGGACTAGCGGGAGATTTCGGCGGGGAGCTGTTTTTT
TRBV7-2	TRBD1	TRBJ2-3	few	CASSPGQTFTDTQYF	TGTGCCAGCAGCCCGGGACAGACATTCACAGATACGCAGTATTTT
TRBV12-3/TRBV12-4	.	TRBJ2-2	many	CASIPSRVGTGELFF	TGTGCCAGCATTCCGTCTCGGGTTGGCACCGGGGAGCTGTTTTTT
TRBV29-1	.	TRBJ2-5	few	CSVEDPRALTQETQYF	TGCAGCGTTGAGGACCCCAGGGCCCTAACCCAAGAGACCCAGTACTTC
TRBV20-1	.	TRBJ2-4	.	CSARDLLRGNIQYF	TGCAGTGCTAGAGATCTACTTCGGGGAAACATTCAGTACTTC
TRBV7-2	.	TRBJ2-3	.	CASSPSGSGDTQYF	TGTGCCAGCAGCCCAAGCGGATCTGGGGATACGCAGTATTTT
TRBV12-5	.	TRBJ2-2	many	CASGLGQGRNTGELFF	TGTGCTAGTGGTTTGGGGCAGGGACGTAACACCGGGGAGCTGTTTTTT
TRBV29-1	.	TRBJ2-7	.	CSVERLGENEQYF	TGCAGCGTTGAAAGGCTAGGAGAGAACGAGCAGTACTTC
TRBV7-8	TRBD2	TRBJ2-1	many	CASSLELAGVNEQFF	TGTGCCAGCAGCTTAGAACTAGCGGGAGTGAATGAGCAGTTCTTC
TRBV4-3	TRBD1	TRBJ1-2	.	CASSQRPGTGAGLGGYTF	TGCGCCAGCAGCCAACGTCCCGGGACAGGGGCCGGGCTAGGTGGCTACACCTTC
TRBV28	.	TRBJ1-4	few	CASSLSIQATNEKLFF	TGTGCCAGCAGTTTGTCTATACAGGCCACTAATGAAAAACTGTTTTTT
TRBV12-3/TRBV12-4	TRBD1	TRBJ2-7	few	CASSRTGHSYEQYF	TGTGCCAGCAGTAGGACAGGACATTCCTACGAGCAGTACTTC
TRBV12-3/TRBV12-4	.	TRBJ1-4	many	CASSLTDKLFF	TGTGCCAGCAGTTTGACCGATAAACTGTTTTTT
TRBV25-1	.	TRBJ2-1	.	CASSGTLGGWNEQFF	TGTGCCAGCAGTGGTACCTTAGGGGGTTGGAATGAGCAGTTCTTC
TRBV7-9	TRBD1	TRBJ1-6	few	CASSPQTGDRNSPLHF	TGTGCCAGCAGCCCCCAGACAGGGGATCGGAATTCACCCCTCCACTTT
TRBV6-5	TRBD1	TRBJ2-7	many	CASSYSGTGDEQYF	TGTGCCAGCAGTTACTCAGGGACAGGGGACGAGCAGTACTTC
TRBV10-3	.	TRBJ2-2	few	CAISDLPPITNTGELFF	TGTGCCATCAGTGACCTCCCCCCCATCACCAACACCGGGGAGCTGTTTTTT
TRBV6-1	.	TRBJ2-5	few	CASSEVGTLQETQYF	TGTGCCAGCAGTGAAGTGGGGACTTTACAAGAGACCCAGTACTTC
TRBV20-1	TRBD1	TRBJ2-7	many	CSARDPGQVYEQYF	TGCAGTGCTAGAGATCCGGGACAGGTTTACGAGCAGTACTTC
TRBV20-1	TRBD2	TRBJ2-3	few	CSARETSVSTDTQYF	TGCAGTGCTAGGGAGACTAGCGTTAGCACAGATACGCAGTATTTT
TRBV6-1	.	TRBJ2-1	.	CASFFGVDEQFF	TGTGCCAGCTTTTTCGGCGTGGATGAGCAGTTCTTC
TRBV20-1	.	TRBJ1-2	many	CSAPSRDYGYTF	TGCAGTGCTCCCTCTAGGGACTATGGCTACACCTTC
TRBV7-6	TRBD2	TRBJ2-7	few	CASSFYSGDEQYF	TGTGCCAGCAGCTTTTATAGCGGGGACGAGCAGTACTTC
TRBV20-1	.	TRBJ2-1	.	CSARGLLALAYNEQFF	TGCAGTGCTAGAGGCCTACTAGCCTTAGCCTACAATGAGCAGTTCTTC
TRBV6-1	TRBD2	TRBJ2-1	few	CASSPRGLAGRNEQFF	TGTGCCAGCAGTCCCCGGGGACTAGCGGGTAGAAATGAGCAGTTCTTC
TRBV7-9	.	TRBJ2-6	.	CASSLDGPSGANVLTF	TGTGCCAGCAGCTTAGACGGACCCTCTGGGGCCAACGTCCTGACTTTC
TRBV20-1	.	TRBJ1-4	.	CSALGDQGKANEKLFF	TGCAGTGCTTTGGGAGATCAAGGGAAGGCTAATGAAAAACTGTTTTTT